Listed below are T cell receptor beta chains from one sample, sequenced in a study of regulatory T cells in long-lasting Graves disease. MiXCR, run by TCRdb on the multiplex PCR reads, gives a single entry per CDR3 protein. The sample shows 510,000 or so distinct CDR3 sequences, 12% of them seen only once. In addition, the sample was reused for a study of T cells in Graves' hyperthyroidism and ophthalmopathy.

The sequencing used peripheral blood mononuclear cells (PBMCs), collected at new diagnosis, from a patient treated with antithyroid drugs. The receptors originated from a woman aged 25 to 45 with Graves disease. Both conserved end residues are part of each CDR3. A D gene is named only where the DNA matches it firmly. Where a row states a size, it is once, few, many or the class of an expanded clone; other rows omit it.

v_gene	abundance	d_gene	j_gene	CDR3nt	CDR3aa
TRBV5-6	-	TRBD2	TRBJ2-5	TGTGCCAGCAGCGCAGGCGGGAGTGGGGACGAGACCCAGTACTTC	CASSAGGSGDETQYF
TRBV30	many	TRBD2	TRBJ2-7	TGTGCCTGGCCCCCGGGACTAGCGGGAGAGACCTACGAGCAGTACTTC	CAWPPGLAGETYEQYF
TRBV20-1	-	TRBD2	TRBJ2-3	TGCAGTGCTAGGCCCCTAGCGGGAGCGGGGTCTGGCACAGATACGCAGTATTTT	CSARPLAGAGSGTDTQYF
TRBV2	many	TRBD1	TRBJ2-3	TGTGCCAGCAAGGGACAGATCACAGATACGCAGTATTTT	CASKGQITDTQYF
TRBV12-3/TRBV12-4	many	-	TRBJ1-5	TGTGCCAGCAGTTTGGTAGGGGTTCTTTCGCAGCATTTT	CASSLVGVLSQHF
TRBV7-3	many	-	TRBJ1-2	TGTGCCAGCAGCTCCGGGGACGGACACGGCTACACCTTC	CASSSGDGHGYTF
TRBV20-1	many	-	TRBJ1-1	TGCAGTGCTAGTTTGAGGCGCGGCACTGAAGCTTTCTTT	CSASLRRGTEAFF
TRBV20-1	many	-	TRBJ1-5	TGCAGTGCCCAACCTAGACAGGGCAATCAGCCCCAGCATTTT	CSAQPRQGNQPQHF
TRBV9	-	-	TRBJ2-4	TGTGCCAGCAGCGTAGGGGGAAACAAGAACATTCAGTACTTC	CASSVGGNKNIQYF
TRBV18	few	TRBD1	TRBJ2-1	TGTGCCAGCTCACAAAATGGACAGGGGGCTTACAATGAGCAGTTCTTC	CASSQNGQGAYNEQFF
TRBV12-5	-	-	TRBJ2-5	TGTGCTAGTGGTTTGGTCTACGCGGTGGGTTCTAAGACCCAGTACTTC	CASGLVYAVGSKTQYF
TRBV27	many	-	TRBJ2-2	TGTGCCAGCAAGGGCTTTACGCCTGACACCGGGGAGCTGTTTTTT	CASKGFTPDTGELFF
TRBV28	few	-	TRBJ1-5	TGTGCCAGCAGTTTGGGTGGGATTCATCAGCCCCAGCATTTT	CASSLGGIHQPQHF
TRBV6-1	many	-	TRBJ1-1	TGTGCCAGCAGCCCTGAAACTGAAGCTTTCTTT	CASSPETEAFF
TRBV2	many	TRBD2	TRBJ2-7	TGTGCCAGCAGCCCTGGACTAGCGGGGGACGGGCAGTACTTC	CASSPGLAGDGQYF
TRBV15	few	-	TRBJ1-5	TGTGCCACCAGCAGAGTATGGGGGAATCAGCCCCAGCATTTT	CATSRVWGNQPQHF
TRBV24-1	many	TRBD2	TRBJ2-3	TGTGCCACCAGTGATCCCCTTCTAGCGGGAACAGATACGCAGTATTTT	CATSDPLLAGTDTQYF
TRBV14	many	TRBD1	TRBJ2-2	TGTGCCAGCAGCGAGTTCGGGGGGACAGGGCTCAACACCGGGGAGCTGTTTTTT	CASSEFGGTGLNTGELFF
TRBV6-1	many	-	TRBJ1-1	TGTGCCAGCAGTCGAACCGGGACTCCAGAAGCTTTCTTT	CASSRTGTPEAFF
TRBV28	many	-	TRBJ1-4	TGTGCCAGCAGGGGGGGCAGAGGTCGGGAAAAACTGTTTTTT	CASRGGRGREKLFF
TRBV2	many	TRBD1	TRBJ1-1	TGTGCCAGCACAGGGGGGCCGAACACTGAAGCTTTCTTT	CASTGGPNTEAFF
TRBV6-1	-	TRBD1	TRBJ2-3	TGTGCCAGCAGTAGACGGGGCAGGGGGCGAACAGATACGCAGTATTTT	CASSRRGRGRTDTQYF
TRBV7-9	many	-	TRBJ2-7	TGTGCCAGCAGCTTAGATCTCAGCTTCTACGAGCAGTACTTC	CASSLDLSFYEQYF
TRBV28	many	-	TRBJ2-2	TGTGCCAGCCACACAGTTTATATGTCCAGGACCGGGGAGCTGTTTTTT	CASHTVYMSRTGELFF
TRBV7-2	many	-	TRBJ2-3	TGTGCCAGCAGCTTAGTCGGTTTCCCTAGCGTACTAATGACAGATACGCAGTATTTT	CASSLVGFPSVLMTDTQYF
TRBV14	many	TRBD2	TRBJ2-5	TGTGCCAGCAGCCGGGGACTAGCGGGAGGGCCCGAGACCCAGTACTTC	CASSRGLAGGPETQYF
TRBV20-1	many	-	TRBJ2-1	TGCAGTGCTAGAGGGAGTTACAATGAGCAGTTCTTC	CSARGSYNEQFF
TRBV4-1	few	TRBD2	TRBJ2-2	TGCGCCAGCAGCCAAGGATTCTTAAGCGGGAGGGCATACACCGGGGAGCTGTTTTTT	CASSQGFLSGRAYTGELFF
TRBV7-9	many	TRBD2	TRBJ2-1	TGTGCCAGCAGTTCCCCCGGGACTAGGAATGAGCAGTTCTTC	CASSSPGTRNEQFF
TRBV11-2	many	TRBD1	TRBJ2-2	TGTGCCAGCAGCCAAAATCGGTTTGGGACAGACAATACCGGGGAGCTGTTTTTT	CASSQNRFGTDNTGELFF
TRBV7-9	-	-	TRBJ2-7	TGTGCCAGCAGCCATACAGGGTCACTGTATGAGCAGTACTTC	CASSHTGSLYEQYF
TRBV18	-	TRBD2	TRBJ2-1	TGTGCCAGCTCACCACCAACTAGCGGGAGCTCCTACAATGAGCAGTTCTTC	CASSPPTSGSSYNEQFF
TRBV7-9	many	TRBD1	TRBJ1-5	TGTGCCAGCAGCTCCGGAGGGACAGTCAATCAGCCCCAGCATTTT	CASSSGGTVNQPQHF
TRBV7-2	few	-	TRBJ2-2	TGTGCCAGCAGCCTGCTAGAGGTAGCGAACACCGGGGAGCTGTTTTTT	CASSLLEVANTGELFF
TRBV6-1	-	-	TRBJ1-5	TGTGCCAGCAGTGAACGGGGTGTCAATCAGCCCCAGCATTTT	CASSERGVNQPQHF
TRBV11-3	-	TRBD1	TRBJ1-1	TGTGCCAGCAGCTTTACAGGGGGACTTGGCACTGAAGCTTTCTTT	CASSFTGGLGTEAFF
TRBV27	-	TRBD1	TRBJ1-2	TGTGCCAGCAGTGGCGGGACAGGGGTACATGGCTACACCTTC	CASSGGTGVHGYTF
TRBV19	-	TRBD1	TRBJ1-2	TGTGCCAGCAGCCCCGGGACAGGCTCAAACTATGGCTACACCTTC	CASSPGTGSNYGYTF
TRBV28	many	-	TRBJ2-7	TGTGCCAGCAGTCTCCCGGCCCCCCGGGGGTCCTACGAGCAGTACTTC	CASSLPAPRGSYEQYF
TRBV27	many	TRBD1	TRBJ1-4	TGTGCCAGCAGTTTAACCGGGACAGGGAATGAAAAACTGTTTTTT	CASSLTGTGNEKLFF